The 19 T cell receptor beta chains presented below share a single source sample, sequenced in a study of control samples from healthy donors and cancer patients. Sequencing used immunoSEQ multiplex PCR; TCRdb keeps in-frame clones, though not all of them. In the table there are fewer than 200,000 clones, 93% of which are singletons. The material sequenced was blood. The receptors were gathered from a woman in her fifties or sixties in good health.

The J gene is TRBJ1-3, the V gene TRBV7-8, with a possible D match to TRBD1 (5 bases). Looked up from germline, CDR1 is SGHVS and CDR2 is FQNEAQ. The CDR3 is 16 residues long. V gave up 0 bases and J gave up 4 bases, with 13 bases separating them. This chain's CDR3 is CASSLAPAGKGNTIYF. In DNA form, the CDR3 reads TGTGCCAGCAGCTTAGCCCCGGCAGGGAAAGGAAACACCATATATTTT. Looking up the rest from reference TRBV7-8 and TRBJ1-3 gives the full variable domain: GAGVSQSPRYKVAKRGQDVALRCDPISGHVSLFWYQQALGQGPEFLTYFQNEAQLDKSGLPSDRFFAERPEGSVSTLKIQRTQQEDSAVYLCASSLAPAGKGNTIYFGEGSWLTVV.

The chain has TRBV7-9 and TRBJ2-1, with 8 bases matching TRBD2. Germline CDR1 is SEHNR and CDR2 is FQNEAQ (reference sequence). With 5 bases clipped from V and 2 bases from J, the junction kept 11 bases outside the gene matches. The CDR3 is made up of 17 amino acids. CDR3 nucleotide sequence: TGTGCCAGCAGCCCCGACACCCTAGCGGGTCCCTACAATGAGCAGTTCTTC. Translating it yields CASSPDTLAGPYNEQFF.

The sample holds one count of this clone. Other DNA sequences in this sample translate to the same CDR3. The V call is TRBV12-3 or TRBV12-4, the J call TRBJ2-1; unclear D gene. V dropped 6 bases and J dropped 6 bases, with 9 bases sitting between them. This CDR3 spans 12 amino acids. CDR3 DNA: TGTGCCAGCAGCCCCACAAGCAATGAGCAGTTCTTC. It is translated as CASSPTSNEQFF.

This chain uses TRBV3-1 (or the pseudogene TRBV3-2) with TRBJ1-1; the match to TRBD1 covers 7 bases. Germline V CDR1 and CDR2: LGHDT, YNNKEL (reference sequence). The ends lost 3 bases at V and 1 base at J; junction bases unmatched: 2. The CDR3 loop spans 14 amino acids. The CDR3: CASSQRDRNTEAFF. Written as DNA, the CDR3 is TGTGCCAGCAGCCAGCGGGACAGGAACACTGAAGCTTTCTTT.

The chain is built from TRBV5-4 and TRBJ2-5, with no clear D. V lost 2 bases to trimming and J lost 0 bases, with 5 bases between them. The CDR3 is 13 amino acids. Germline CDR1 is SGHNT and CDR2 is YYREEE (reference sequence). In DNA form, the CDR3 reads TGTGCCAGCAGCTTTACCTACCAAGAGACCCAGTACTTC. Its protein is CASSFTYQETQYF.

This chain connects TRBV11-2 to TRBJ2-2, with D possibly being TRBD2 (6 bases). Trimming took 5 bases from V and 8 from J, leaving 12 bases between them. Germline CDR1 and CDR2: SGHAT and FQNNGV. The CDR3 totals 13 residues. The CDR3 loop reads CASSAVAAGELFF. As DNA, the CDR3 is TGTGCCAGCAGCGCCGTAGCGGCTGGGGAGCTGTTTTTT.

V usage is TRBV5-1 and J usage is TRBJ1-2; D uncertain. With 1 base removed from V and 2 bases from J, the gap between germline ends came to 6 bases. This CDR3 contains 13 residues. Germline assignment: CDR1 SGHRS and CDR2 YFSETQ. CDR3 in amino acids: CASSLQDNYGYTF. In DNA, the CDR3 is TGCGCCAGCAGCTTGCAGGACAACTATGGCTACACCTTC.

The chain links TRBV7-2 to TRBJ2-2, with D uncertain. This CDR3 region has 13 residues. V was shortened by 5 bases and J by 8 bases, with 12 bases between the two germline ends. Germline V lookup: CDR1 SGHTA, CDR2 FQGNSA. In DNA form, the CDR3 reads TGTGCCAGCAGCCCCGTGGGTGCGGGGGAGCTGTTTTTT. Translating it yields CASSPVGAGELFF. Complete variable domain (other parts from reference TRBV7-2 and TRBJ2-2): GAGVSQSPSNKVTEKGKDVELRCDPISGHTALYWYRQSLGQGLEFLIYFQGNSAPDKSGLPSDRFSAERTGGSVSTLTIQRTQQEDSAVYLCASSPVGAGELFFGEGSRLTVL.

The rearrangement links TRBV6-5 to TRBJ1-4; D gene uncertain. CDR1 and CDR2 (germline): MNHEY, SVGAGI. CDR3 length equals 14 residues. V was pared by 0 bases and J by 10 bases, with 12 bases between. CDR3 sequence reads: CASSYSIQGVKLFF. The CDR3 DNA sequence: TGTGCCAGCAGTTACTCCATTCAAGGTGTAAAACTGTTTTTT.

This chain connects TRBV10-3 to TRBJ1-4; D may be TRBD1 (6 bases). The CDR3 is 15 amino acids. Germline CDR1 is ENHRY and CDR2 is SYGVKD. Trimming pared 10 bases from V and 7 bases from J, leaving 22 bases between. The CDR3: CATSQGSGGLEKLFF. The CDR3 DNA reads as TGTGCCACCAGCCAGGGCTCGGGGGGCCTTGAAAAACTGTTTTTT.

This chain joins TRBV5-1 and TRBJ2-6; D not certain. V gave up 2 bases and J gave up 0 bases, with 15 bases separating them. The germline V gene has CDR1 SGHRS and CDR2 YFSETQ. This CDR3 is 18 amino acids long. The CDR3 region is CASSLHLTEGSGANVLTF. The CDR3 DNA reads as TGCGCCAGCAGCTTACACCTAACGGAAGGCTCTGGGGCCAACGTCCTGACTTTC. The full variable domain, its missing parts supplied by reference TRBV5-1 and TRBJ2-6, is KAGVTQTPRYLIKTRGQQVTLSCSPISGHRSVSWYQQTPGQGLQFLFEYFSETQRNKGNFPGRFSGRQFSNSRSEMNVSTLELGDSALYLCASSLHLTEGSGANVLTFGAGSRLTVL.

The chain links TRBV18 to TRBJ1-1; D is unclear. The V and J ends lost 3 bases and 0 bases respectively, with 5 bases between them. From germline, CDR1 is KGHSH and CDR2 LQKENI. This CDR3 has 13 amino acids. The CDR3 DNA sequence: TGTGCCAGCTCACCGGACGTGAACACTGAAGCTTTCTTT. Translation gives CASSPDVNTEAFF.

This clone was counted only a few times. The J gene is TRBJ1-3, the V gene TRBV6-5; TRBD1 aligns across 7 bases. Trimming took 4 bases from V and 3 from J; bases not matched to a gene: 6. Germline-derived CDR1 and CDR2 are MNHEY and SVGAGI. The CDR3 runs 15 residues. In DNA form, the CDR3 reads TGTGCCAGCAGTTCCCGACAGGGATATGGAAACACCATATATTTT. This sequence encodes CASSSRQGYGNTIYF.

This clone was detected once. The chain links TRBV3-1 (or the pseudogene TRBV3-2) to TRBJ2-3, with TRBD1 as a possible D gene (5 bases). Germline V gene data show CDR1 as LGHDT and CDR2 as YNNKEL (reference sequence). CDR3 length: 17 amino acids. Between the trimmed V and J ends, which lost 4 bases and 1 base, there was a span of 18 bases. CDR3 in amino acids: CASSRRKPGIGTDTQYF. The CDR3 coding sequence is TGTGCCAGCAGCCGCCGTAAGCCAGGGATAGGCACAGATACGCAGTATTTT.

The chain uses TRBV3-1 (or the pseudogene TRBV3-2) and TRBJ1-5; D remains unclear. V was pared by 9 bases and J by 3 bases, with 12 bases between. The CDR3 loop spans 13 amino acids. In germline, CDR1 is LGHDT, CDR2 YNNKEL (reference sequence). In DNA form, the CDR3 reads TGTGCCAGATGGACCCTTTCCAATCAGCCCCAGCATTTT. It translates to CARWTLSNQPQHF.

The chain combines TRBV15 with TRBJ2-5, with D tentatively TRBD1 (6 bases). The CDR3 covers 14 residues. Germline loops: CDR1 LNHNV, CDR2 YYDKDF (reference sequence). V lost 0 bases and J lost 5, with 10 bases in between. The CDR3 sequence is CATSRDQGIETQYF. For the CDR3, the DNA is TGTGCCACCAGCAGAGATCAGGGGATCGAGACCCAGTACTTC.

V gene TRBV6-2 or TRBV6-3 combines with J gene TRBJ2-5; D possibly corresponds to TRBD2 (7 bases). The V gene lost 3 bases and the J gene lost 5 bases, with 19 bases spanning the gap. Germline V gene sequence: CDR1 MNHEY, CDR2 SVGEGT. CDR3 length: 16 amino acids. The CDR3 DNA sequence: TGTGCCAGCAGTTATCCCGTGGGGGGGCCTGTGGAGACCCAGTACTTC. Amino acids: CASSYPVGGPVETQYF.

The CDR3 reads CASSPGRTRTYNEQFF. DNA for the CDR3: TGTGCCAGCAGCCCGGGGCGAACAAGGACATACAATGAGCAGTTCTTC. The chain joins TRBV14 to TRBJ2-1, with D perhaps assigned TRBD1 or TRBD2 (5 bases each). The CDR3 contains 16 residues. Trimming stripped 4 bases from V and 4 bases from J, with 17 bases between. Germline assignment: CDR1 SGHDN and CDR2 FVKESK. Full variable domain (remainder filled in from reference TRBV14 and TRBJ2-1): EAGVTQFPSHSVIEKGQTVTLRCDPISGHDNLYWYRRVMGKEIKFLLHFVKESKQDESGMPNNRFLAERTGGTYSTLKVQPAELEDSGVYFCASSPGRTRTYNEQFFGPGTRLTVL.

The genes are TRBV6-2 or TRBV6-3 and TRBJ2-1; 7 bases align to TRBD1. Germline assignment: CDR1 MNHEY and CDR2 SVGEGT. This CDR3 is built from 15 residues. Losses at the gene ends were 0 bases for V and 8 bases for J; bases not matched to a gene: 7. CDR3 sequence: CASSYSRGPWYEQFF. In nucleotides, the CDR3 is TGTGCCAGCAGTTACTCGAGGGGGCCTTGGTATGAGCAGTTCTTC.